The rows below give T cell receptor beta chains drawn from one sample of a study of regulatory and conventional T cells in RAG deficiency. Profiling relied on immunoSEQ multiplex PCR, and the TCRdb table lists in-frame clones only, not all of them. Of roughly 34,000 clones in the sample, more than 75% were seen once. These same records also appear under a second study, on regulatory T cells.

Sequencing was done on a sample of CD4+ effector T cells sorted from blood. The receptors were gathered from a human donor in good health. The CDR3 runs from the conserved cysteine through the conserved F or W.

v_call: TRBV6-1; j_call: TRBJ2-7; cdr3_aa: CASRTGGAYEQYF
v_call: TRBV18; j_call: TRBJ2-1; cdr3_aa: CASSREGSYNEQFF
v_call: TRBV7-2; j_call: TRBJ2-7; cdr3_aa: CASSLAGQGAYEQYF
v_call: TRBV10-3; j_call: TRBJ1-1; cdr3_aa: CAISDRPRTPEAFF
v_call: TRBV6-1; j_call: TRBJ1-5; cdr3_aa: CASSELGGNQPQHF
v_call: TRBV9; j_call: TRBJ1-2; cdr3_aa: CASSPGGQGAFGYTF
v_call: TRBV28; j_call: TRBJ2-7; cdr3_aa: CASIRQGADYEQYF
v_call: TRBV30; j_call: TRBJ1-6; cdr3_aa: CAWTRLDSKRSPLHF
v_call: TRBV7-9; j_call: TRBJ1-2; cdr3_aa: CASSLGGRHYGYTF
v_call: TRBV11-2; j_call: TRBJ2-7; cdr3_aa: CASSRDGSEQYF
v_call: TRBV5-1; j_call: TRBJ1-1; cdr3_aa: CASSFSQSTEAFF
v_call: TRBV19; j_call: TRBJ1-4; cdr3_aa: CASSIGGRFEKLFF
v_call: TRBV6-6; j_call: TRBJ1-5; cdr3_aa: CASSYSPTRSNQPQHF
v_call: TRBV7-8; j_call: TRBJ1-4; cdr3_aa: CASSSRDSNEKLFF
v_call: TRBV29-1; j_call: TRBJ2-3; cdr3_aa: CSGELAGADTQYF
v_call: TRBV30; j_call: TRBJ1-6; cdr3_aa: CAWSMRANSPLHF
v_call: TRBV5-4; j_call: TRBJ1-2; cdr3_aa: CASSPGFGYTF
v_call: TRBV5-6; j_call: TRBJ2-7; cdr3_aa: CASSTTRTYEQYF
v_call: TRBV28; j_call: TRBJ2-1; cdr3_aa: CASSSTGTSRNEQFF
v_call: TRBV6-4; j_call: TRBJ2-3; cdr3_aa: CASSYGGLAMDTQYF
v_call: TRBV5-1; j_call: TRBJ1-4; cdr3_aa: CASSLGLLGTNEKLFF
v_call: TRBV5-6; j_call: TRBJ1-1; cdr3_aa: CASSLLRLNAFF
v_call: TRBV18; j_call: TRBJ1-6; cdr3_aa: CASSLSIGAINSPLHF
v_call: TRBV19; j_call: TRBJ2-3; cdr3_aa: CASSMALAGGADTQYF
v_call: TRBV7-3; j_call: TRBJ2-2; cdr3_aa: CASSPHARPAGELFF
v_call: TRBV4-1; j_call: TRBJ1-3; cdr3_aa: CASRPGDRGPAGNTIYF
v_call: TRBV18; j_call: TRBJ1-1; cdr3_aa: CASSPGSDTEAFF
v_call: TRBV7-3; j_call: TRBJ1-1; cdr3_aa: CASSLKRSTEAFF